Below, 20 T cell receptor beta chains from the same sample are listed, as sequenced in a study of shared clonotypes between healthy human individuals. Only in-frame clones appear in the TCRdb table, and some are missing; sequencing was by immunoSEQ multiplex PCR. This table has about 1 million clones, approximately 76% appearing once. The sequencing input was memory CD4+ T cells sorted from blood. Subset denoted: CD45RA-negative fraction. The source of these receptors is a man between 18 and 35 years old in good health.

The J gene is TRBJ2-5, the V gene TRBV30; 8 nucleotides agree with TRBD2. J lost 5 bases, V lost 7 bases, and 9 bases had no gene match. The germline V gene encodes CDR1 GTSNPN and CDR2 SVGIG (reference sequence). The CDR3 totals 13 residues. CDR3 sequence: CASTSGGGETQYF. For the CDR3, the DNA is TGTGCCTCTACATCGGGGGGGGGTGAGACCCAGTACTTC.

V usage is TRBV28 and J usage is TRBJ2-7, with D possibly being TRBD2 (5 bases). Germline CDR1 reads MDHEN; CDR2 reads SYDVKM. The CDR3 is 21 residues long. V gave up 3 bases and J gave up 3 bases, with 33 bases separating them. The CDR3 nucleotides read TGTGCCAGCAGTTTTCGGCTTGCCCCCGTAACCTCGCTGGACTTCAACTACGAGCAGTACTTC. It yields the protein CASSFRLAPVTSLDFNYEQYF.

This chain connects TRBV7-9 to TRBJ2-3, with D hard to call. Germline assignment: CDR1 SEHNR and CDR2 FQNEAQ (reference sequence). Trimming pared 5 bases from V and 6 bases from J, leaving 9 bases between. The CDR3 loop spans 12 amino acids. The DNA for the CDR3 is TGTGCCAGCAGCCCCGGTGGGGATACGCAGTATTTT. It codes for CASSPGGDTQYF.

V is TRBV2 and J is TRBJ1-2, with 7 positions matching TRBD1. The V gene's germline CDR1 is SNHLY and CDR2 FYNNEI. Trimming cost V 6 bases and J 5 bases; bases outside gene matches: 9. The CDR3 contains 14 residues. This chain's CDR3 is CASRLGGPRYGYTF. The CDR3 nucleotides are TGTGCCAGCAGGTTAGGGGGCCCAAGATATGGCTACACCTTC.

The gene calls are TRBV2 and TRBJ2-4; D gene ambiguous. In germline, CDR1 is SNHLY, CDR2 FYNNEI. The CDR3 is made up of 15 amino acids. Trimming took 6 bases from V and 0 from J, leaving 12 bases between them. CDR3 nucleotides: TGTGCCAGCAGCCTAACAGCTATAGCCAAAAACATTCAGTACTTC. It is translated as CASSLTAIAKNIQYF.

The rearrangement links TRBV4-3 to TRBJ2-1; 9 nucleotides line up with TRBD2. CDR1 LGHNA and CDR2 YSLEER come from the germline V gene. This CDR3 is built from 17 residues. The junction had 4 bases not matched to a gene; V was cut back by 0 bases and J by 1 base. The chain's CDR3 is CASSQDRAGGSYNEQFF. The DNA of the CDR3 is TGCGCCAGCAGCCAAGATAGGGCGGGGGGGTCCTACAATGAGCAGTTCTTC.

The rearrangement joins TRBV10-3 to TRBJ2-5, with a possible D match to TRBD2 (6 bases). CDR3 length: 12 amino acids. Trimming took off 6 bases at V and 4 bases at J, with 9 bases between the two ends. Germline V gene sequence: CDR1 ENHRY, CDR2 SYGVKD. CDR3 nucleotides: TGTGCCATCAGCTGGGGGGTAGAGACCCAGTACTTC. The encoded protein is CAISWGVETQYF.

V and J are TRBV7-9 and TRBJ2-1, with D possibly being TRBD2 (6 bases). This CDR3 spans 14 amino acids. Germline V gene sequence: CDR1 SEHNR, CDR2 FQNEAQ (reference sequence). The germline V and J ends were trimmed by 3 bases and 7 bases, with 13 bases remaining between them. The CDR3 nucleotides read TGTGCCAGCAGCTTGGACCTCGGGAGAAATGAGCAGTTCTTC. Protein: CASSLDLGRNEQFF. Full variable domain (rest looked up from reference TRBV7-9 and TRBJ2-1): DTGVSQNPRHKITKRGQNVTFRCDPISEHNRLYWYRQTLGQGPEFLTYFQNEAQLEKSRLLSDRFSAERPKGSFSTLEIQRTEQGDSAMYLCASSLDLGRNEQFFGPGTRLTVL.

The rearrangement uses TRBV5-1 and TRBJ2-3; 7 bases match TRBD1. V gave up 4 bases and J gave up 6 bases; unmatched junction bases: 8. Germline V lookup: CDR1 SGHRS, CDR2 YFSETQ. The CDR3 consists of 14 residues. The CDR3 spells CASSLGQTRDTQYF. The CDR3 nucleotides are TGCGCCAGCAGCCTGGGACAGACCCGTGATACGCAGTATTTT.

The chain links TRBV5-4 to TRBJ2-4, with D tentatively TRBD2 (6 bases). The length of the CDR3 is 14 residues. Germline V CDR1 and CDR2: SGHNT, YYREEE (reference sequence). V lost 1 base and J 9 bases, leaving 14 bases between the germline ends. The CDR3: CASSLSGVESIQYF. CDR3 bases: TGTGCCAGCAGCTTGTCGGGGGTAGAAAGCATTCAGTACTTC. Complete variable domain (other parts from reference TRBV5-4 and TRBJ2-4): ETGVTQSPTHLIKTRGQQVTLRCSSQSGHNTVSWYQQALGQGPQFIFQYYREEENGRGNFPPRFSGLQFPNYSSELNVNALELDDSALYLCASSLSGVESIQYFGAGTRLSVL.

The chain joins TRBV28 to TRBJ1-1; TRBD1 matches at 7 bases. The germline V gene encodes CDR1 MDHEN and CDR2 SYDVKM. The CDR3 consists of 14 residues. V lost 6 bases to trimming and J lost 4 bases; unmatched junction nucleotides: 8. For the CDR3, the DNA is TGTGCCAGCAGCGAAGGGGGCGTCGGCACTGAAGCTTTCTTT. It is translated as CASSEGGVGTEAFF.

There are a few counts of this clone. V usage is TRBV25-1 and J usage is TRBJ1-2; D gene ambiguous. CDR3 length: 15 amino acids. CDR1 is MGHDK and CDR2 is SYGVNS in the germline V gene. CDR3 DNA: TGTGCAACCACGCCTGGGTCCACCGAAATCTATGGCTACACCTTC. Encoded protein: CATTPGSTEIYGYTF.

This clone was counted a few times. The chain uses TRBV28 and TRBJ1-6; tentative D call: TRBD1 (5 bases). Germline CDR1 and CDR2: MDHEN and SYDVKM. The ends were cut back, 6 bases at V and 13 bases at J, with 16 bases in the middle. The CDR3 covers 13 residues. CDR3 protein: CASSSTQGRPLHF. Written as DNA, the CDR3 is TGTGCCAGCAGCTCAACTCAGGGTAGGCCCCTCCACTTT.

This clone has just a few counts. V usage is TRBV7-6 and J usage is TRBJ1-1; perhaps TRBD1 as D (6 bases). CDR1 is SGHVS, CDR2 FNYEAQ, per germline. This CDR3 comprises 15 residues. The V and J ends lost 3 bases and 4 bases respectively, with 15 bases between them. The CDR3 region has the DNA TGTGCCAGCAGCTTTAATCGGGGGGCCTCCACTGAAGCTTTCTTT. Amino acid sequence: CASSFNRGASTEAFF. The full variable domain, with the rest looked up from reference TRBV7-6 and TRBJ1-1, is GAGVSQSPRYKVTKRGQDVALRCDPISGHVSLYWYRQALGQGPEFLTYFNYEAQQDKSGLPNDRFSAERPEGSISTLTIQRTEQRDSAMYRCASSFNRGASTEAFFGQGTRLTVV.

This clone showed up just a few times. The chain uses TRBV10-3 and TRBJ1-2, with D possibly TRBD1 on 6 matching bases. The CDR3 extends over 11 amino acids. Germline values: CDR1 ENHRY, CDR2 SYGVKD. Trimming pared 10 bases from V and 4 bases from J, leaving 10 bases between. The CDR3 reads CASQTGYGYTF. The CDR3 DNA sequence: TGTGCCAGCCAGACAGGCTATGGCTACACCTTC.

This clone was seen a single time. This chain links TRBV2 with TRBJ2-3; D tentatively fits TRBD1 or TRBD2 (6 bases each). CDR3 length equals 15 residues. Germline V CDR1 and CDR2: SNHLY, FYNNEI. Trimming took off 5 bases at V and 6 bases at J, with 18 bases between the two ends. This chain's CDR3 is CASSTRLIGGDTQYF. The CDR3 nucleotides read TGTGCCAGCAGTACCCGTCTAATAGGGGGGGATACGCAGTATTTT.

This chain links TRBV27 with TRBJ2-3; D tentatively reads TRBD1 or TRBD2 (6 bases each). The CDR3 sequence is 12 residues long. Trimming removed 2 bases from V and 9 bases from J, with 9 bases in between. Germline-derived CDR1 and CDR2 are MNHEY and SMNVEV (reference sequence). The CDR3 is CASSLQGRTQYF. In DNA form, the CDR3 reads TGTGCCAGCAGTTTACAGGGGAGGACGCAGTATTTT.

This clone appeared a single time. The CDR3 region is CASRPGQLTGELFF. CDR3 DNA: TGCGCCAGCAGGCCGGGACAGCTCACCGGGGAGCTGTTTTTT. V gene TRBV5-1 combines with J gene TRBJ2-2; 7 bases fit TRBD1. This CDR3 comprises 14 residues. The V and J ends lost 5 bases and 4 bases, in that order; junction bases with no gene match: 5. The germline V gene encodes CDR1 SGHRS and CDR2 YFSETQ. Complete variable domain (other parts from reference TRBV5-1 and TRBJ2-2): KAGVTQTPRYLIKTRGQQVTLSCSPISGHRSVSWYQQTPGQGLQFLFEYFSETQRNKGNFPGRFSGRQFSNSRSEMNVSTLELGDSALYLCASRPGQLTGELFFGEGSRLTVL.

V gene TRBV27 combines with J gene TRBJ2-7, with TRBD2 matching 10 bases. This CDR3 comprises 13 residues. Germline CDR1 and CDR2: MNHEY and SMNVEV (reference sequence). Trimming cost V 8 bases and J 2 bases; bases outside gene matches: 3. The CDR3 is CASGSGRAYEQYF. The DNA for the CDR3 is TGTGCCAGCGGGAGCGGGAGGGCCTACGAGCAGTACTTC.

Only one count was recorded for this clone. The rearrangement uses TRBV15 and TRBJ2-2, with 8 bases fitting TRBD1. Germline CDR1 and CDR2: LNHNV and YYDKDF (reference sequence). The CDR3 is made up of 18 amino acids. After removal of 1 base from V and 6 bases from J, the junction contained 13 bases not matched to a gene. The DNA of the CDR3 is TGTGCCACCAGCAGAGGCCAGGGGGCGAATTCAGGGGCCGGGGAGCTGTTTTTT. This encodes CATSRGQGANSGAGELFF. Variable domain in full (rest from reference TRBV15 and TRBJ2-2): DAMVIQNPRYQVTQFGKPVTLSCSQTLNHNVMYWYQQKSSQAPKLLFHYYDKDFNNEADTPDNFQSRRPNTSFCFLDIRSPGLGDTAMYLCATSRGQGANSGAGELFFGEGSRLTVL.